This T cell receptor beta chain was retrieved from a study of CD8+ T cells in alopecia areata. Germline CDR1 is SNHLY and CDR2 is FYNNEI. With 6 bases clipped from V and 1 base from J, the junction kept 6 bases outside the gene matches. The CDR3 has 15 residues. RNA, once extracted, was reverse transcribed into cDNA for use as the sequencing template. The method was immunoSEQ multiplex PCR; TCRdb's version includes in-frame clones alone and lacks a portion of them. Of about 200,000 clones listed, more than 50% were seen once; the top ten hold approximately 4.9%. V usage is TRBV2 and J usage is TRBJ2-3; 8 bases match TRBD2. This receptor was identified in a human donor in good health. The sample consisted of CD8+ T cells sorted from blood. The chain's CDR3 is CASSGSGGGTDTQYF. As DNA, the CDR3 is TGTGCCAGCAGCGGCTCCGGGGGGGGCACAGATACGCAGTATTTT. Variable domain in full (rest from reference TRBV2 and TRBJ2-3): EPEVTQTPSHQVTQMGQEVILRCVPISNHLYFYWYRQILGQKVEFLVSFYNNEISEKSEIFDDQFSVERPDGSNFTLKIRSTKLEDSAMYFCASSGSGGGTDTQYFGPGTRLTVL.